The next 8 T cell receptor beta chains were all read from a single sample in a study of response to subunit inactivated influenza vaccine. MiXCR, run by TCRdb on the RT-PCR reads, gives a single entry per CDR3 protein. The sample has 540,000 or so distinct CDR3 sequences, about an eighth seen once. Sample: PBMCs from blood, taken more than 35 days after vaccination. These receptor sequences come from a man aged 45-65 years who received an inactivated influenza vaccine.

The V call is TRBV4-3, the J call TRBJ1-6; D uncertain. Germline CDR1 is LGHNA and CDR2 is YSLEER. The CDR3 spans 15 residues. Trimming removed 0 bases from V and 10 bases from J, with 13 bases in between. DNA for the CDR3: TGCGCCAGCAGCCAAGATCTAGGCGGGAACTCACCCCTCCACTTT. Translated, it gives CASSQDLGGNSPLHF.

This clonotype was found many times. J is TRBJ2-5 and V is TRBV29-1; D possibly matches TRBD1 or TRBD2 (5 bases each). This CDR3 region has 12 residues. Trimming left V 5 bases short and J 5 bases short, with 12 bases between. Germline CDR1 SQVTM, CDR2 ANQGSEA. The CDR3 sequence is CSVLREGETQYF. As DNA, the CDR3 is TGCAGCGTTCTTCGAGAGGGGGAGACCCAGTACTTC.

This clonotype has ten or more counts. J is TRBJ2-5 and V is TRBV7-2; 11 positions agree with TRBD1. CDR1 and CDR2 (germline): SGHTA, FQGNSA. J gave up 5 bases and V 5 bases, and 10 bases lay outside the gene matches. This CDR3 has 16 amino acids. In DNA, the CDR3 is TGTGCCAGCAGCATACAAAAAGGACAGGGGGCCGAGACCCAGTACTTC. This gives the protein CASSIQKGQGAETQYF.

This chain uses TRBV6-5 with TRBJ1-1; D is possibly TRBD1 (6 bases). Trimming took off 4 bases at V and 4 bases at J, with 13 bases between the two ends. Per germline, CDR1 MNHEY and CDR2 SVGAGI. CDR3 length: 14 amino acids. DNA of the CDR3: TGTGCCAGCAGTTCGGGGGGCGGGGGCACTGAAGCTTTCTTT. Translation: CASSSGGGGTEAFF.

This rearrangement joins TRBV6-5 to TRBJ1-1; D not resolved. Germline CDR1 and CDR2: MNHEY and SVGAGI. The CDR3 spans 12 residues. Trimming shortened V by 2 bases and J by 10 bases, and 11 bases separated the two germline ends. CDR3: CASSYAGGGAFF. CDR3 coding DNA: TGTGCCAGCAGTTACGCAGGAGGAGGAGCTTTCTTT.

This clonotype was seen more than once but under ten times. The chain links TRBV20-1 to TRBJ2-5; tentative D call: TRBD2 (6 bases). Looked up from germline, CDR1 is DFQATT and CDR2 is SNEGSKA (reference sequence). The CDR3 has 13 residues. V lost 5 bases and J lost 5, with 15 bases in between. CDR3 DNA: TGCAGTGCTTCCGGGACTCACGGGGAGACCCAGTACTTC. Encoded protein: CSASGTHGETQYF.

V and J are TRBV5-1 and TRBJ2-3; D gene uncertain. Between the trimmed V and J ends, which lost 4 bases and 0 bases, there was a span of 9 bases. Germline CDR1 reads SGHRS; CDR2 reads YFSETQ. This CDR3 contains 14 residues. In DNA, the CDR3 is TGCGCCAGCAGCCCGGACCAAAGCACAGATACGCAGTATTTT. Protein sequence: CASSPDQSTDTQYF.

V gene TRBV24-1 combines with J gene TRBJ2-2, with D tentatively TRBD1 (6 bases). Germline V gives CDR1 KGHDR, CDR2 SFDVKD. CDR3 length equals 18 residues. V was trimmed by 1 base and J by 3 bases, leaving 17 bases between them. The chain's CDR3 is CATSDFRGGHPDTGELFF. CDR3 coding DNA: TGTGCCACCAGTGATTTTAGAGGGGGACATCCGGACACCGGGGAGCTGTTTTTT.